The rows below give T cell receptor beta chains drawn from one sample of a study of cytomegalovirus exposure and HLA in healthy donors. The repertoire was sequenced with immunoSEQ multiplex PCR; TCRdb's copy has only in-frame clones and lacks some. The sample yields roughly 130,000 clones, about three quarters seen once. Material for sequencing was PBMCs. These receptors originate from a human donor in good health. Both conserved end residues are part of each CDR3. Fields, in order: V gene, clone size, D gene, J gene, CDR3 DNA, CDR3 protein. D genes are given only for firm matches. Clone sizes are given selectively: once, few, many, or a class where the clone is expanded.

v_call: TRBV5-1
clone_size: few
d_call: -
j_call: TRBJ2-4
cdr3_nt: TGCGCCAGCAGCCCCGTTGGGGAGGTAACCAAAAACATTCAGTACTTC
cdr3_aa: CASSPVGEVTKNIQYF

v_call: TRBV29-1
clone_size: -
d_call: TRBD1
j_call: TRBJ1-1
cdr3_nt: TGCAGCGTTCGGGACAGGGTCACTGAAGCTTTCTTT
cdr3_aa: CSVRDRVTEAFF

v_call: TRBV5-1
clone_size: once
d_call: TRBD1
j_call: TRBJ2-3
cdr3_nt: TGCGCCAGCAGCTTACAGGGGGCTTGGGATACGCAGTATTTT
cdr3_aa: CASSLQGAWDTQYF

v_call: TRBV6-1
clone_size: -
d_call: TRBD2
j_call: TRBJ2-1
cdr3_nt: TGTGCCAGCAACGGGGGGGCTGAACACAATGAGCAGTTCTTC
cdr3_aa: CASNGGAEHNEQFF

v_call: TRBV7-2
clone_size: -
d_call: -
j_call: TRBJ2-3
cdr3_nt: TGTGCCAGCAGCTTAGGGGGGGCAGATACGCAGTATTTT
cdr3_aa: CASSLGGADTQYF

v_call: TRBV28
clone_size: once
d_call: TRBD1
j_call: TRBJ1-1
cdr3_nt: TGTGCCAGCAGACGCCCTTATACGACAGGGGGCACTGAAGCTTTCTTT
cdr3_aa: CASRRPYTTGGTEAFF

v_call: TRBV28
clone_size: -
d_call: TRBD2
j_call: TRBJ2-5
cdr3_nt: TGTGCCAGCAGTGTCCCGGGACTAACACAAGAGACCCAGTACTTC
cdr3_aa: CASSVPGLTQETQYF

v_call: TRBV11-2
clone_size: once
d_call: -
j_call: TRBJ2-1
cdr3_nt: TGTGCCAGCAGCCTAGATGATTGGTATGGCACCAACAATGAGCAGTTCTTC
cdr3_aa: CASSLDDWYGTNNEQFF

v_call: TRBV7-9
clone_size: -
d_call: TRBD1
j_call: TRBJ2-1
cdr3_nt: TGTGCCAGCAGCCGAGACAGGGGGCGGTACAATGAGCAGTTCTTC
cdr3_aa: CASSRDRGRYNEQFF

v_call: TRBV28
clone_size: few
d_call: -
j_call: TRBJ1-1
cdr3_nt: TGTGCCAGCACAATGAACACTGAAGCTTTCTTT
cdr3_aa: CASTMNTEAFF

v_call: TRBV5-1
clone_size: -
d_call: TRBD1
j_call: TRBJ1-1
cdr3_nt: TGCGCCAGCAGCTGGGGGACAGGGAACACTGAAGCTTTCTTT
cdr3_aa: CASSWGTGNTEAFF

v_call: TRBV12-5
clone_size: once
d_call: -
j_call: TRBJ2-7
cdr3_nt: TGTGCTAGTGGTTTGGTAGTTTGGGCAGACGAAACCTACGAGCAGTACTTC
cdr3_aa: CASGLVVWADETYEQYF

v_call: TRBV6-1
clone_size: -
d_call: TRBD1
j_call: TRBJ1-5
cdr3_nt: TGTGCCAGCAGTGCGACAGGGGATCAGCCCCAGCATTTT
cdr3_aa: CASSATGDQPQHF

v_call: TRBV2
clone_size: -
d_call: -
j_call: TRBJ2-3
cdr3_nt: TGTGCCAGCGACGAGGCCAGCTACACAGATACGCAGTATTTT
cdr3_aa: CASDEASYTDTQYF

v_call: TRBV9
clone_size: -
d_call: -
j_call: TRBJ2-2
cdr3_nt: TGTGCCAGCAGCGTAGTGATCGGGATGAACACCGGGGAGCTGTTTTTT
cdr3_aa: CASSVVIGMNTGELFF

v_call: TRBV7-3
clone_size: -
d_call: -
j_call: TRBJ2-5
cdr3_nt: TGTGCCAGCAGCTTAGTGGGGGCGGAGACCCAGTACTTC
cdr3_aa: CASSLVGAETQYF

v_call: TRBV27
clone_size: -
d_call: -
j_call: TRBJ2-3
cdr3_nt: TGTGCCAGCAGTGTACACGGCACAGATACGCAGTATTTT
cdr3_aa: CASSVHGTDTQYF

v_call: TRBV6-5
clone_size: -
d_call: -
j_call: TRBJ1-2
cdr3_nt: TGTGCCAGCAGTTACGTCCTCGGGGTAGCCTACTATGGCTACACCTTC
cdr3_aa: CASSYVLGVAYYGYTF

v_call: TRBV12-5
clone_size: -
d_call: -
j_call: TRBJ2-2
cdr3_nt: TGTGCTAGTGGGATAGCGACCGGGGAGCTGTTTTTT
cdr3_aa: CASGIATGELFF

v_call: TRBV11-2
clone_size: -
d_call: -
j_call: TRBJ2-3
cdr3_nt: TGTGCCACCCTTACTGGGGGGACAGCCACAGATACGCAGTATTTT
cdr3_aa: CATLTGGTATDTQYF

v_call: TRBV6-5
clone_size: -
d_call: -
j_call: TRBJ1-1
cdr3_nt: TGTGCCAGCAGTGAGTACGCGAACACTGAAGCTTTCTTT
cdr3_aa: CASSEYANTEAFF

v_call: TRBV6-1
clone_size: -
d_call: TRBD2
j_call: TRBJ2-3
cdr3_nt: TGTGCCAGCAGGGAAAAGAGCGGGGGGTGGTCAGATACGCAGTATTTT
cdr3_aa: CASREKSGGWSDTQYF

v_call: TRBV2
clone_size: few
d_call: TRBD1
j_call: TRBJ1-1
cdr3_nt: TGTGCCAGCAAGGGACAGATCGAATCCGTGAACACTGAAGCTTTCTTT
cdr3_aa: CASKGQIESVNTEAFF

v_call: TRBV6-4
clone_size: -
d_call: TRBD2
j_call: TRBJ2-1
cdr3_nt: TGTGCCAGCAGTGAAGCGTCCGTTCTGAGCGGGGGGGCCTATGAGCAGTTCTTC
cdr3_aa: CASSEASVLSGGAYEQFF

v_call: TRBV7-9
clone_size: few
d_call: -
j_call: TRBJ1-1
cdr3_nt: TGTGCCAGCAGCTTAGTAGGCCAGGGGGCTTTCTTT
cdr3_aa: CASSLVGQGAFF

v_call: TRBV18
clone_size: -
d_call: -
j_call: TRBJ1-3
cdr3_nt: TGTGCCAGCTCACCGACAGAACCAGGAAACACCATATATTTT
cdr3_aa: CASSPTEPGNTIYF

v_call: TRBV7-2
clone_size: -
d_call: TRBD2
j_call: TRBJ2-5
cdr3_nt: TGTGCCAGCAGCCTTACGCCTAGCGGGGGGGAAGAGACCCAGTACTTC
cdr3_aa: CASSLTPSGGEETQYF

v_call: TRBV19
clone_size: -
d_call: -
j_call: TRBJ1-2
cdr3_nt: TGTGCCAGTAGTGCCCAGGGTAGGGGTTATGGCTACACCTTC
cdr3_aa: CASSAQGRGYGYTF

v_call: TRBV15
clone_size: -
d_call: TRBD1
j_call: TRBJ2-3
cdr3_nt: TGTGCCACCAGCAACTTGACAGGGGCGACAGATACGCAGTATTTT
cdr3_aa: CATSNLTGATDTQYF

v_call: TRBV19
clone_size: few
d_call: -
j_call: TRBJ1-3
cdr3_nt: TGTGCCAGTAGTATAGGAGAGGGATATGGAAACACCATATATTTT
cdr3_aa: CASSIGEGYGNTIYF

v_call: TRBV4-1
clone_size: -
d_call: TRBD2
j_call: TRBJ2-3
cdr3_nt: TGCGCCAGCAGCCCTCGGACTAGCGGGGGGCCCACAGATACGCAGTATTTT
cdr3_aa: CASSPRTSGGPTDTQYF